The entry below describes one T cell receptor (beta chain). It lacks a known antigen. It has no much larger one-base neighbor in the sample; base qualities were not kept. The V end loses 0 bases and the J end loses 0 bases, and a stretch of 18 bases separates them. From its cysteine to its phenylalanine, the CDR3 spans 19 amino acids. Here the CDR3 DNA is all that survives: 57 bases in frame from base 1. Library generation was performed with 5' RACE. Sequencing instrument: Illumina HiSeq 2000. A universal primer binding site was introduced by template switching, and a unique molecular identifier was present in the final cDNA, enabling accurate counting of TCR cDNA molecules. First-strand cDNA for TCR alpha and beta chains was synthesized from specific primers in the conserved constant-segment region. To control for contamination, every cDNA library carried two barcodes: a SMART-Mk sample barcode plus Illumina barcodes. TruSeq adapter sequences along with Illumina sample barcodes were introduced in two successive PCR steps. The Illumina HiSeq platform was used with custom primers to sequence TCR alpha and beta cDNA libraries. The authors' pipeline ran thus. MiGEC was used to process raw reads and extract unique molecular identifiers, and MiXCR was used to find CDR3 positions. Recombination models were inferred per individual with the repgenHMM and IGoR tools using an EM algorithm. The analysis of shared clonotypes was done with the tcR package in R, with sharing normalized by the product of cloneset sizes. To study raw recombination free of thymic and clonal selection effects, out-of-frame nonproductive sequences were analyzed. TCRdb reanalyzed the raw reads on its own, using fastp at Q25 for trimming and MiXCR for clone calling, and kept in-frame beta chains. Under each unique CDR3 protein, matching rows form one entry showing the most common genes and DNA. These V and J calls originate from TCRdb's pipeline instead of the authors' own analysis. This sample lists some 1,700,000 distinct CDR3 sequences; around 29% were detected once. The top ten hold approximately 0.25% of the sample.

This sample was taken from a study of identical twins (dated by TCRdb to about 2016). A note on the overall study: The study deep-sequenced TCR alpha and beta repertoires from monozygotic twins, unrelated adults of various ages and cord blood to test whether fetal clonotypes persist. To rule out contamination, the twin experiments were replicated at different times with different library preparation protocols.

On the study overall, not on this receptor specifically: Out-of-frame TCR alpha sequences shared between twins showed an excess of low generation-probability sequences compared with coincidental sharing between unrelated individuals. Because the same donors could not be followed over many years, conclusions were based on cross-sectional statistical analysis. In beta out-of-frame sequences, excess twin sharing was weaker, because having fewer shared sequences lowered the signal-to-noise ratio. In monozygotic twins, recombination models systematically underestimated out-of-frame TCR alpha sharing, but the models matched the sharing seen between unrelated individuals. Zero-insertion analyses could be partly confounded by invariant T cells such as MAIT and iNKT, though diverse VJ usage argued against such confounding for most clonotypes. Fewer insertions were carried by abundant cord blood beta clonotypes, a similar but weaker trend appeared in young adult naive repertoires, and no such trend appeared in memory repertoires.

Every donor was a healthy Caucasian. This sequence originates from a newborn girl in good health. Sequences were obtained from cord blood. This chain joins TRBV12-3 or TRBV12-4 to TRBJ2-4; TRBD1 could be the D gene, as 6 bases match. The CDR3 region: CASSLALYVRDTAKNIQYF. DNA sequence: TGTGCCAGCAGTTTAGCGCTGTATGTCCGGGACACAGCCAAAAACATTCAGTACTTC.